Listed here is a single TCR beta chain. Its specificity is not known. The sample originates from a study of cytotoxic CD8 clonotypes in ibrutinib-treated CLL. About the study: Response samples were taken after a median roughly 13 months of treatment, range 6 to 36. Study results and limitations: Clonality, elevated at ibrutinib response, dropped back toward baseline at progression.

Generated by immunoSEQ multiplex PCR, the TCRdb table keeps only in-frame clones and is missing some. The sample yields some 200,000 clones, more than 65% seen once. V was clipped by 6 bases and J by 6 bases, with 21 bases between them. This CDR3 spans 15 amino acids. Germline V gene data show CDR1 as MNHEY and CDR2 as SMNVEV (reference sequence). Specimen: PBMCs, collected after 12 months of ibrutinib treatment. The genes are TRBV27 and TRBJ2-7, with D possibly being TRBD1 or TRBD2 (8 bases each). This TCR derives from a human donor with chronic lymphocytic leukemia. The CDR3 protein is CASRRTGTRFSEQYF. The CDR3 nucleotides read TGTGCCAGCAGGCGGACAGGGACTAGGTTCTCCGAGCAGTACTTC.